These 24 T cell receptor beta chains were all obtained from the same sample, sequenced in a study of blood T cell repertoires in COVID-19. The repertoire was sequenced with immunoSEQ multiplex PCR; TCRdb's copy has only in-frame clones and lacks some. Of some 280,000 clones listed, roughly 90% are singletons. What was sequenced was peripheral blood. The receptors originated from a woman aged 55-69 years with acute or convalescent COVID-19.

The gene calls are TRBV4-1 and TRBJ2-3; D is possibly TRBD1 (6 bases). This CDR3 contains 16 residues. V dropped 2 bases and J dropped 2 bases, with 14 bases sitting between them. Per the germline V gene, CDR1 is MGHRA and CDR2 is YSYEKL. The CDR3 DNA follows: TGCGCCAGCAGCCAAAAGGGGACAAGGCTCACAGATACGCAGTATTTT. It specifies CASSQKGTRLTDTQYF.

The chain links TRBV11-3 to TRBJ2-1, with D possibly being TRBD1 (6 bases). V was cut by 5 bases and J by 4 bases, with 12 bases left in between. Germline values: CDR1 SGHNT, CDR2 YENEEA. The CDR3 contains 14 residues. DNA for the CDR3: TGTGCCAGCAGCCTGGACAGTAGGTACAATGAGCAGTTCTTC. It encodes CASSLDSRYNEQFF.

J is TRBJ2-1 and V is TRBV6-5; 9 bases map to TRBD2. The germline V gene encodes CDR1 MNHEY and CDR2 SVGAGI. The trim removed 5 bases at V and 5 bases at J, leaving 7 bases unmatched. This CDR3 comprises 15 residues. The CDR3 sequence: CASSPRGLANNEQFF. The CDR3 DNA sequence: TGTGCCAGCAGTCCGAGGGGACTAGCTAACAATGAGCAGTTCTTC.

The chain couples TRBV27 to TRBJ2-1, with 12 nucleotides matching TRBD2. The CDR3 spans 15 residues. With V trimmed by 3 bases and J by 13 bases, 10 bases remained unmatched. Germline loops: CDR1 MNHEY, CDR2 SMNVEV (reference sequence). CDR3 loop: CASSFPGLAGIGQFF. CDR3 nucleotides: TGTGCCAGCAGTTTCCCGGGACTAGCGGGCATCGGACAGTTCTTC.

The V call is TRBV6-4, the J call TRBJ2-1; 10 nucleotides align to TRBD1. CDR3 size: 15 residues. Germline CDR1 reads MRHNA; CDR2 reads SNTAGT. Trimming removed 4 bases from V and 10 bases from J; junction bases left unmatched: 10. CDR3 DNA: TGTGCCAGCAGTGCCAGACAGGGGGCGCGTGTAGAGCAGTTCTTC. It encodes CASSARQGARVEQFF.

The chain combines TRBV7-2 with TRBJ1-6; maybe TRBD1 (5 bases). The CDR3 consists of 16 residues. V lost 5 bases to trimming and J lost 9 bases, with 20 bases between them. Germline V gene lookup returns CDR1 SGHTA and CDR2 FQGNSA. This chain's CDR3 is CASSAGRAGVRSPLHF. In nucleotides, the CDR3 is TGTGCCAGCAGCGCCGGCAGGGCGGGGGTGCGTTCACCCCTCCACTTT.

The chain links TRBV11-2 to TRBJ1-3; no definite D call. The CDR3 length is 14 residues. Germline-derived CDR1 and CDR2 are SGHAT and FQNNGV. The germline V and J ends were trimmed by 2 bases and 0 bases, with 5 bases remaining between them. Here the CDR3 reads CASSLFSSGNTIYF. CDR3 sequence (DNA): TGTGCCAGCAGCTTATTCTCCTCTGGAAACACCATATATTTT.

Worth noting for this clone: The sample holds other DNA sequences that translate to the same CDR3. The genes are TRBV12-3 or TRBV12-4 and TRBJ2-5; D unclear. Trimming took off 0 bases at V and 4 bases at J, with 6 bases between the two ends. CDR3 size: 13 residues. This CDR3 reads CASSLAGVETQYF. CDR3 DNA sequence: TGTGCCAGCAGTTTAGCAGGAGTAGAGACCCAGTACTTC.

The chain uses TRBV11-2 and TRBJ2-3; D unresolved. The V and J ends lost 3 bases and 4 bases respectively, with 11 bases between them. The CDR3 runs 14 residues. Germline V gene sequence: CDR1 SGHAT, CDR2 FQNNGV. The DNA of the CDR3 is TGTGCCAGCAGCTTTGAGCTCGGTCCAGATACGCAGTATTTT. This gives the protein CASSFELGPDTQYF.

The gene calls are TRBV6-5 and TRBJ1-5; TRBD1 matches 7 bases. The V gene end was trimmed by 0 bases and the J gene end by 4 bases; junction bases not matched to a gene: 3. This CDR3 is built from 15 residues. From germline, CDR1 is MNHEY and CDR2 SVGAGI. Here the CDR3 reads CASSYSRTGNQPQHF. Written as DNA, the CDR3 is TGTGCCAGCAGTTACTCGCGGACAGGTAATCAGCCCCAGCATTTT.

The V and J genes are TRBV2 and TRBJ2-7, with 7 positions matching TRBD2. Trimming took 5 bases from V and 6 from J; bases not matched to a gene: 13. Per the germline V gene, CDR1 is SNHLY and CDR2 is FYNNEI. This CDR3 region has 15 residues. The CDR3 loop reads CASSRRQGGGSEQYF. Written as DNA, the CDR3 is TGTGCCAGCAGTCGACGTCAGGGCGGGGGTTCCGAGCAGTACTTC. The full variable domain, completed using reference TRBV2 and TRBJ2-7, is EPEVTQTPSHQVTQMGQEVILRCVPISNHLYFYWYRQILGQKVEFLVSFYNNEISEKSEIFDDQFSVERPDGSNFTLKIRSTKLEDSAMYFCASSRRQGGGSEQYFGPGTRLTVT.

The chain carries TRBV12-3 or TRBV12-4 and TRBJ2-5; no reliable D call. The CDR3 covers 12 residues. Trimming cost V 3 bases and J 5 bases, with 7 bases left between them. CDR3 coding DNA: TGTGCCAGCAGTTTTACTCGTGAGACCCAGTACTTC. This gives the protein CASSFTRETQYF.

J is TRBJ1-6 and V is TRBV4-1; TRBD1 might be the D (5 bases). The CDR3 length is 17 residues. The germline V gene encodes CDR1 MGHRA and CDR2 YSYEKL. V was pared by 1 base and J by 8 bases, with 18 bases between. CDR3 residues: CASSQVWGVLGDSPLHF. The CDR3 bases are TGCGCCAGCAGCCAAGTCTGGGGGGTTTTAGGCGATTCACCCCTCCACTTT.

The chain joins TRBV28 to TRBJ1-5, with D possibly TRBD1 on 6 matching bases. The CDR3 runs 16 residues. From germline, CDR1 is MDHEN and CDR2 SYDVKM. Trimming pared 8 bases from V and 2 bases from J, leaving 19 bases between. Here the CDR3 reads CASQVWQGLGNQPQHF. The CDR3 coding sequence is TGTGCCAGCCAAGTTTGGCAGGGGTTGGGCAATCAGCCCCAGCATTTT.

The chain has TRBV7-2 and TRBJ2-3; 8 bases map to TRBD2. Germline loops: CDR1 SGHTA, CDR2 FQGNSA. With 5 bases clipped from V and 3 bases from J, the junction kept 4 bases outside the gene matches. The CDR3 totals 14 residues. CDR3 coding DNA: TGTGCCAGCAGCCCGGGGGGGTGGACAGATACGCAGTATTTT. This encodes CASSPGGWTDTQYF.

The chain couples TRBV11-3 to TRBJ1-1; 7 nucleotides agree with TRBD1. V trimming: 3 bases; J trimming: 4 bases; junction bases outside the gene matches: 5. In germline, CDR1 is SGHNT, CDR2 YENEEA. The CDR3 consists of 14 residues. CDR3 in DNA: TGTGCCAGCAGCTTGAGGGGGCTTGGCACTGAAGCTTTCTTT. Its protein is CASSLRGLGTEAFF.

The V gene is TRBV6-5, the J gene TRBJ1-2; D remains unclear. The CDR3 is made up of 11 amino acids. Trimming cost V 7 bases and J 11 bases, with 14 bases left between them. CDR1 is MNHEY, CDR2 SVGAGI, per germline. The CDR3, as DNA: TGTGCCAGCACGGGAGGGAGTAGGTACACCTTC. Amino acids: CASTGGSRYTF.

This chain connects TRBV5-4 to TRBJ2-5; no clear D gene. V lost 3 bases and J 4 bases, leaving 7 bases between the germline ends. Germline assignment: CDR1 SGHNT and CDR2 YYREEE (reference sequence). This CDR3 region has 12 residues. The CDR3 region is CASSSSAETQYF. The CDR3 nucleotides read TGTGCCAGCAGCTCAAGCGCAGAGACCCAGTACTTC.

In regard to this clone: The same CDR3 is also encoded by other DNA sequences in this sample. The chain has TRBV7-2 and TRBJ1-5; D gene unclear. This CDR3 is built from 14 residues. Trimming left V 5 bases short and J 6 bases short, with 14 bases between. Germline CDR1 and CDR2: SGHTA and FQGNSA. CDR3: CASSPQRGGQPQHF. CDR3 bases: TGTGCCAGCAGCCCACAGCGGGGAGGTCAGCCCCAGCATTTT.

The chain is built from TRBV19 and TRBJ1-2; a possible D gene is TRBD1 (6 bases). CDR1 is LNHDA and CDR2 is SQIVND in the germline V gene (reference sequence). CDR3 length equals 12 residues. Trimming removed 6 bases at V and 8 bases at J, with 13 bases between. The CDR3 DNA sequence: TGTGCCAGTAGGAGGGGGGGATTCGGCTACACCTTC. It specifies CASRRGGFGYTF.

This chain uses TRBV6-1 with TRBJ2-3; 10 bases align to TRBD1. V trimming: 2 bases; J trimming: 5 bases; junction bases outside the gene matches: 7. Per germline, CDR1 MNHNS and CDR2 SASEGT. CDR3 length equals 16 residues. The CDR3 DNA follows: TGTGCCAGCAGTGAAAGGGGACAGGGGCTAAAAGATACGCAGTATTTT. It specifies CASSERGQGLKDTQYF.

The CDR3 region is CASSVNTGGGTEAFF. The CDR3 region has the DNA TGTGCCAGCTCCGTTAATACAGGGGGCGGCACTGAAGCTTTCTTT. J is TRBJ1-1 and V is TRBV18; 9 bases are shared with TRBD1. The CDR3 runs to 15 residues. The V and J ends lost 6 bases and 4 bases, in that order; junction bases with no gene match: 9. Germline loops: CDR1 KGHSH, CDR2 LQKENI.

This chain uses TRBV6-2 or TRBV6-3 with TRBJ2-1; 12 bases are shared with TRBD2. CDR3 size: 18 residues. Trimming removed 4 bases from V and 6 bases from J; junction bases left unmatched: 13. The germline V gene encodes CDR1 MNHEY and CDR2 SVGEGT. CDR3 loop: CASSSPWLAGGPANEQFF. CDR3 DNA: TGTGCCAGCAGTTCTCCTTGGCTAGCGGGAGGGCCAGCCAATGAGCAGTTCTTC.

The chain uses TRBV7-2 and TRBJ1-5; D is undetermined. Trimming shortened V by 1 base and J by 3 bases, and 10 bases separated the two germline ends. CDR1 SGHTA and CDR2 FQGNSA come from the germline V gene. This CDR3 spans 15 amino acids. The chain's CDR3 is CASSLVISYNQPQHF. CDR3 bases: TGTGCCAGCAGCTTAGTTATCAGTTACAATCAGCCCCAGCATTTT.